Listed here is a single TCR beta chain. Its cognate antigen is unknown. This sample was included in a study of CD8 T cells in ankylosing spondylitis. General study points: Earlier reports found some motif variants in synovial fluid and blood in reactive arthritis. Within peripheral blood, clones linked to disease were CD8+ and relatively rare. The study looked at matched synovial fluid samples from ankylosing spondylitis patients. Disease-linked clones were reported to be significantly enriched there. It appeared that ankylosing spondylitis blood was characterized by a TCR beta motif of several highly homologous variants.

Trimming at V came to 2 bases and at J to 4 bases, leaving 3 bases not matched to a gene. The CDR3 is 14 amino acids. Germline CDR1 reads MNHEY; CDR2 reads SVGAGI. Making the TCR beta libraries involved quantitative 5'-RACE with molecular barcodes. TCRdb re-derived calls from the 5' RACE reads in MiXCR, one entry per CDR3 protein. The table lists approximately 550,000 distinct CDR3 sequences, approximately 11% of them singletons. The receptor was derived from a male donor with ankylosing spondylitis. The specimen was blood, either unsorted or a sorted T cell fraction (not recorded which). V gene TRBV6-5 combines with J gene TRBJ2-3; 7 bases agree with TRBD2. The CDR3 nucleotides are TGTGCCAGCAGTTACGGGAGGGAGTCAGATACGCAGTATTTT. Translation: CASSYGRESDTQYF.